The source of this T cell receptor (beta chain) is a study of blood T cell repertoires in COVID-19. Study overall: COVID-19 samples, acute and convalescent, were from the United States, Italy and Spain. Sample material is recorded as cDNA or gDNA derived from T cells, B-cell-depleted T cells, or PBMCs.

The CDR3 contains 15 residues. V shed 4 bases and J shed 4 bases, with 16 bases lying between them. The germline gives CDR1 LGHDT, CDR2 YNNKEL (reference sequence). Here immunoSEQ multiplex PCR was the method, and the copy in TCRdb shows in-frame clones only, minus some. The table records 200,000 to 300,000 clones, 86% of them present only once. The receptor's source is a young man with active or convalescent COVID-19. This chain uses TRBV3-1 (or the pseudogene TRBV3-2) with TRBJ2-5; D possibly corresponds to TRBD1 (6 bases). Sample: peripheral blood. The CDR3 is CASSRLQGLGETQYF. The CDR3 DNA reads TGTGCCAGCAGCCGACTGCAGGGGCTGGGAGAGACCCAGTACTTC.